The sequence of this TCR beta chain was determined in a study of shared clonotypes between healthy human individuals. Study-level information: The people who gave samples were two women and a few men aged 18 to 49. Three plates were used per donor for CD4 naive, three for CD4 memory, two for CD8 naive and one for CD8 memory. Findings and limits, study-wide: The expectation was that sequencing depth would affect clonotype sharing among donors. Naive CD4 clonotypes were shared across a handful of donors at 4.5% to 6%.

Only CD45RO-negative cells positively selected for CCR7 counted as naive CD8 cells, so terminally differentiated effector memory CD45RA+ cells were excluded. Germline V gene lookup returns CDR1 MDHEN and CDR2 SYDVKM. V was cut by 3 bases and J by 1 base, with 12 bases left in between. The CDR3 length is 15 residues. Details on this clone: The target antigen is unknown.

This table comes from immunoSEQ multiplex PCR, and its TCRdb copy is limited to in-frame clones, with some not included. The data show roughly 2,000,000 clones, approximately 95% seen once. The gene calls are TRBV28 and TRBJ2-5; D is unresolved. The receptor was isolated from a man younger than 35 in good health. Sequenced input: naive CD8+ T cells sorted from blood. This CDR3 reads CASSFPQTVQETQYF. DNA of the CDR3: TGTGCCAGCAGTTTCCCCCAAACCGTCCAAGAGACCCAGTACTTC. Full variable domain (outside the CDR3, taken from reference TRBV28 and TRBJ2-5): DVKVTQSSRYLVKRTGEKVFLECVQDMDHENMFWYRQDPGLGLRLIYFSYDVKMKEKGDIPEGYSVSREKKERFSLILESASTNQTSMYLCASSFPQTVQETQYFGPGTRLLVL.